This is a list of T cell receptor beta chains from one sample in a study of T cell repertoires and leukemia-associated antigens. TCRdb called the 5' RACE reads again in MiXCR, with one record for every CDR3 protein. The data contain over 8,500 distinct CDR3 sequences, around two fifths of them singletons. No cognate antigen is known for these TCRs. Sequencing was performed on CD3+ T cells sorted from blood and cultured. These receptors all stem from a female donor in good health. The CDR3 runs from the conserved cysteine through the conserved F or W. The D gene is left open where the match is weak. The size of a clone is reported for some rows only, either as once, few or many, or as a class for expanded clones.

v_call	d_call	clone_size	j_call	cdr3_aa	cdr3_nt
TRBV25-1	NA	NA	TRBJ2-3	CDSSFYICSADPRGRTITDTQYF	NA
TRBV7-2	NA	NA	TRBJ2-1	CASRPAQGFPSGQFF	TGTGCCAGCAGACCCGCCCAGGGCTTTCCCTCGGGGCAGTTCTTC
TRBV4-3	NA	NA	TRBJ2-1	CASSRTRENLDEQFF	TGCGCCAGCAGCCGTACTAGAGAGAACTTAGATGAGCAGTTCTTC
TRBV20-1	NA	NA	TRBJ1-1	CSARDNTDTEAFF	TGCAGTGCTAGAGATAACACCGACACTGAAGCTTTCTTT
TRBV5-1	NA	NA	TRBJ2-5	CATHREQGETQYF	TGCGCCACCCATAGGGAACAAGGAGAGACCCAGTACTTC
TRBV7-6	NA	NA	TRBJ2-1	CAGSPGVEEQFF	TGTGCCGGCAGCCCCGGGGTTGAGGAGCAGTTCTTC
TRBV29-1	NA	once	TRBJ2-7	CSGGGDLYEQYF	TGCAGCGGTGGCGGGGATCTCTACGAGCAGTACTTC
TRBV7-9	TRBD2	NA	TRBJ2-3	CASSLGLAGGTTTDTQCF	TGTGCCAGTAGCTTAGGTTTAGCGGGAGGGACAACCACAGATACGCAGTGTTTT
TRBV7-9	NA	many	TRBJ2-2	CASSPNGYKNTGELFF	TGTGCCAGCAGTCCCAATGGGTACAAGAACACCGGGGAGCTGTTTTTT
TRBV7-2	NA	NA	TRBJ2-3	CASSLPPGLDTDTQYF	TGTGCCAGCAGCCTCCCCCCGGGACTTGACACAGATACGCAGTATTTT
TRBV4-2	NA	few	TRBJ1-4	CASSPLTEQEEKLFF	TGTGCCAGCAGCCCTCTAACCGAACAGGAGGAAAAACTGTTTTTT
TRBV12-3/TRBV12-4	TRBD2	few	TRBJ2-1	CASSPTSGHVGEQFF	TGTGCCAGCAGTCCTACTAGCGGGCACGTCGGCGAGCAGTTCTTC
TRBV11-2	NA	NA	TRBJ1-2	CASSLETGYDGYTF	TGTGCCAGCAGCTTAGAGACAGGCTACGATGGCTACACCTTC
TRBV12-3/TRBV12-4	TRBD1	NA	TRBJ2-3	CASSWGQGVDTQYF	TGTGCCAGCAGTTGGGGACAGGGGGTGGATACGCAGTATTTT
TRBV20-1	TRBD2	NA	TRBJ2-7	CSAVGLACYEQYF	TGCAGTGCTGTTGGACTAGCGTGCTACGAGCAGTACTTC
TRBV7-2	NA	NA	TRBJ2-3	CASSQSGTPTDTQYF	TGTGCCAGCAGCCAGTCCGGGACCCCCACAGATACGCAGTATTTT
TRBV7-9	NA	NA	TRBJ2-3	CASSFYIRSADPRGRTITDTQYF	TGTGCCAGCAGCTTCTACATCCGCAGTGCCGACCCTCGAGGCAGGACCATCACAGATACGCAGTATTTT
TRBV29-1	TRBD2	few	TRBJ2-1	CSAGSGRAVGEQFF	TGCAGCGCAGGAAGCGGGAGGGCGGTGGGTGAGCAGTTCTTC
TRBV5-6	TRBD1	many	TRBJ2-5	CASSLPGGVLGETQYF	TGTGCCAGCAGCTTGCCAGGGGGCGTTCTCGGGGAGACCCAGTACTTC